These 26 T cell receptor beta chains originate from one sample sequenced in a study of CD8 T cells in ankylosing spondylitis. Whole-study results and caveats: Seemingly characteristic of ankylosing spondylitis blood was a TCR beta motif consisting of about 8 highly homologous variants.

These TCRs' antigens remain unknown. Each CDR3 protein is one row after TCRdb ran MiXCR on the 5' RACE reads. The repertoire holds around 770,000 distinct CDR3 sequences, with about 11% as singletons. Material: blood, either unsorted or a sorted T cell fraction (not recorded which). These receptors all come from a male donor with ankylosing spondylitis.

The chain uses TRBV6-4 and TRBJ2-1; a weak D match, TRBD2 (6 bases). V was shortened by 10 bases and J by 7 bases, with 20 bases between the two germline ends. Germline values: CDR1 MRHNA, CDR2 SNTAGT. The CDR3 covers 14 residues. The CDR3 DNA follows: TGTGCCAACCCAGTGGATAGCGGAGCTAATGAGCAGTTCTTC. The encoded protein is CANPVDSGANEQFF.

This clonotype was recorded a few times. The chain uses TRBV4-1 and TRBJ2-1; D might be TRBD1 (6 bases). The ends were cut back, 5 bases at V and 5 bases at J, with 22 bases in the middle. Germline V gene lookup returns CDR1 MGHRA and CDR2 YSYEKL. This CDR3 spans 17 amino acids. The CDR3 sequence is CASSKYPRTVGDNEQFF. The CDR3 DNA sequence: TGCGCCAGCAGCAAATACCCCCGGACAGTAGGCGACAATGAGCAGTTCTTC.

This chain uses TRBV10-3 with TRBJ1-1, with 7 bases that match TRBD1. The CDR3 is made up of 14 amino acids. CDR1 ENHRY and CDR2 SYGVKD come from the germline V gene. V dropped 2 bases and J dropped 1; count of bases not matched to a gene: 1. CDR3: CAISERTGNTEAFF. The CDR3 nucleotides read TGTGCCATCAGTGAGCGGACAGGGAACACTGAAGCTTTCTTT.

The V gene is TRBV5-1, the J gene TRBJ2-3; no reliable D call. V was trimmed by 2 bases and J by 2 bases, leaving 9 bases between them. The germline V gene has CDR1 SGHRS and CDR2 YFSETQ. CDR3 length equals 14 residues. CDR3 bases: TGCGCCAGCAGCTTCGGACCGTTCACAGATACGCAGTATTTT. This codes for CASSFGPFTDTQYF.

The chain joins TRBV7-2 to TRBJ2-1; 11 bases align to TRBD2. Germline V lookup: CDR1 SGHTA, CDR2 FQGNSA. Trimming cost V 7 bases and J 6 bases; bases outside gene matches: 5. The CDR3 runs to 14 residues. The CDR3 loop is CASTSGGSSNEQFF. The CDR3 DNA is TGTGCCAGCACTAGCGGGGGGTCCAGCAATGAGCAGTTCTTC.

This clonotype was seen more than once but under ten times. The chain carries TRBV7-2 and TRBJ2-3; a weak D match, TRBD2 (7 bases). Germline V CDR1 and CDR2: SGHTA, FQGNSA. V gave up 5 bases and J gave up 1 base, with 16 bases separating them. The CDR3 totals 16 residues. The CDR3 region is CASSPFRGGGTDTQYF. Written as DNA, the CDR3 is TGTGCCAGCAGCCCTTTTAGGGGGGGCGGCACAGATACGCAGTATTTT.

This sequence joins TRBV15 and TRBJ2-3; D ambiguous. The V gene's germline CDR1 is LNHNV and CDR2 YYDKDF (reference sequence). With 0 bases removed from V and 4 bases from J, the gap between germline ends came to 11 bases. The CDR3 extends over 15 amino acids. The CDR3 sequence is CATSRDRPDPDTQYF. CDR3 sequence (DNA): TGTGCCACCAGCAGAGATCGACCCGATCCAGATACGCAGTATTTT.

This clonotype appeared a few times. The CDR3 protein is CASSQGLGQYNEKLFF. The DNA of the CDR3 is TGCGCCAGCAGCCAAGGGTTAGGGCAGTATAATGAAAAACTGTTTTTT. The chain couples TRBV4-3 to TRBJ1-4; D unresolved. This CDR3 spans 16 amino acids. Per the germline V gene, CDR1 is LGHNA and CDR2 is YSLEER. V was pared by 1 base and J by 4 bases, with 13 bases between.

This clonotype was picked up many times. The chain uses TRBV5-5 and TRBJ1-1, with D hard to call. The CDR3 length is 13 residues. From germline, CDR1 is SGHKS and CDR2 YYEKEE (reference sequence). V gave up 2 bases and J gave up 1 base, with 6 bases separating them. The CDR3 loop is CASSFERNTEAFF. The CDR3 coding sequence is TGTGCCAGCAGCTTCGAACGGAACACTGAAGCTTTCTTT.

The table lists this clonotype with many counts. The gene calls are TRBV10-3 and TRBJ2-3; D gene ambiguous. Germline CDR1 and CDR2: ENHRY and SYGVKD. The CDR3 is made up of 12 amino acids. Trimming took 6 bases from V and 1 from J, leaving 5 bases between them. The DNA of the CDR3 is TGTGCCATCAGCGCAGGCACAGATACGCAGTATTTT. Protein product: CAISAGTDTQYF.

This rearrangement joins TRBV6-2 or TRBV6-3 to TRBJ2-2; no reliable D call. Germline values: CDR1 MNHEY, CDR2 SVGEGT. This CDR3 spans 17 amino acids. V was clipped by 5 bases and J by 1 base, with 17 bases between them. The CDR3 protein is CASSASPQTLNTGELFF. The CDR3, as DNA: TGTGCCAGCAGTGCCAGTCCCCAAACCCTGAACACCGGGGAGCTGTTTTTT.

J is TRBJ1-2 and V is TRBV6-6; D not certain. Deletions cut 6 bases from V and 1 base from J, with 9 bases between. CDR1 is MNHNY, CDR2 SVGAGI, per germline (reference sequence). The CDR3 totals 13 residues. In nucleotides, the CDR3 is TGTGCCAGCAGACTGAGTTATAACTATGGCTACACCTTC. Translating it yields CASRLSYNYGYTF.

V and J are TRBV10-3 and TRBJ2-2; 8 bases match TRBD2. Per germline, CDR1 ENHRY and CDR2 SYGVKD. This CDR3 comprises 18 residues. Losses at the gene ends were 0 bases for V and 4 bases for J; bases not matched to a gene: 10. CDR3 protein: CAISESKLAGGATGELFF. CDR3 DNA: TGTGCCATCAGTGAGTCGAAATTGGCGGGGGGCGCCACCGGGGAGCTGTTTTTT.

About this clonotype itself: Just one base apart from a much larger clone, this may be a read error. The CDR3 nucleotides read TGTGCCAGCAGGTACGGACAGGCCACTGAAGCTCTCTTT. It codes for CASRYGQATEALF. The rearrangement links TRBV12-3 or TRBV12-4 to TRBJ1-1; TRBD1 matches 7 bases. This CDR3 spans 13 amino acids.

The rearrangement links TRBV7-9 to TRBJ2-5; unclear D gene. V was clipped by 1 base and J by 5 bases, with 14 bases between them. This CDR3 is 15 amino acids long. Germline V gene sequence: CDR1 SEHNR, CDR2 FQNEAQ (reference sequence). CDR3 sequence (DNA): TGTGCCAGCAGCTTAGATCGCATTTCGAGGGAGACCCAGTACTTC. This encodes CASSLDRISRETQYF.

CDR3 in DNA: TGCAGTGCTAGTAAAGGACAGGGTGAAAAACTGTTTTTT. It specifies CSASKGQGEKLFF. The chain uses TRBV20-1 and TRBJ1-4; 8 nucleotides line up with TRBD1. Looked up from germline, CDR1 is DFQATT and CDR2 is SNEGSKA (reference sequence). The V gene end was trimmed by 3 bases and the J gene end by 7 bases; junction bases not matched to a gene: 4. This CDR3 contains 13 residues.

This clonotype was observed many times. The chain carries TRBV10-3 and TRBJ2-2; D uncertain. Per germline, CDR1 ENHRY and CDR2 SYGVKD. The CDR3 extends over 13 amino acids. Trimming stripped 10 bases from V and 4 bases from J, with 13 bases between. CDR3 in DNA: TGTGCCACCCGAGGAGTTGGCACCGGGGAGCTGTTTTTT. This translates into CATRGVGTGELFF.

As concerns this clonotype: The junction departs from the called germline gene at one end, perhaps through a read error. This sequence joins TRBV7-7 and TRBJ2-1; D is unclear. The CDR3 is 12 residues long. Germline loops: CDR1 SSHAT, CDR2 FNYEAQ (reference sequence). DNA of the CDR3: TGTGCTAGCAGCTTAGTCTATATTGAGCAGTTCTTC. Translating gives CASSLVYIEQFF.

This clonotype was seen only a few times. V gene TRBV7-9 combines with J gene TRBJ2-1; 7 bases map to TRBD1. CDR1 and CDR2 from the germline V gene are SEHNR and FQNEAQ (reference sequence). This CDR3 has 16 amino acids. The V segment lost 5 bases and the J segment 7 bases; nucleotides outside the gene matches: 14. CDR3 sequence reads: CASSAGGQRVRNEQFF. DNA for the CDR3: TGTGCCAGCAGCGCTGGGGGACAGAGGGTGAGGAATGAGCAGTTCTTC.

In its sample, this clonotype was seen a few times. The V and J genes are TRBV15 and TRBJ1-6; 8 positions match TRBD1. Germline V gene data show CDR1 as LNHNV and CDR2 as YYDKDF (reference sequence). The CDR3 length is 15 residues. The ends lost 5 bases at V and 10 bases at J; junction bases unmatched: 10. DNA of the CDR3: TGTGCCACCAGCCCCGCTCGACAGGGGTGGTCACCCCTCCACTTT. This gives the protein CATSPARQGWSPLHF. The full variable domain, its missing parts supplied by reference TRBV15 and TRBJ1-6, is DAMVIQNPRYQVTQFGKPVTLSCSQTLNHNVMYWYQQKSSQAPKLLFHYYDKDFNNEADTPDNFQSRRPNTSFCFLDIRSPGLGDTAMYLCATSPARQGWSPLHFGNGTRLTVT.

This clonotype was seen ten or more times. V and J are TRBV12-3 or TRBV12-4 and TRBJ2-6; no clear D gene. CDR3 size: 14 residues. Trimming stripped 4 bases from V and 0 bases from J, with 4 bases between. CDR3 amino acids: CASSSFSGANVLTF. The CDR3 bases are TGTGCCAGCAGTTCGTTCTCTGGGGCCAACGTCCTGACTTTC.

The V call is TRBV20-1, the J call TRBJ2-5, with D unclear. CDR1 and CDR2 (germline): DFQATT, SNEGSKA (reference sequence). V lost 5 bases and J lost 1, with 14 bases in between. The CDR3 loop spans 14 amino acids. DNA for the CDR3: TGCAGTGCTGGCGACCCCAGTGCCCAAGAGACCCAGTACTTC. Translated, it gives CSAGDPSAQETQYF.

J is TRBJ1-2 and V is TRBV20-1; 8 nucleotides align to TRBD1. Germline loops: CDR1 DFQATT, CDR2 SNEGSKA (reference sequence). This CDR3 region has 14 residues. V trimming: 0 bases; J trimming: 4 bases; junction bases outside the gene matches: 4. The CDR3 nucleotides are TGCAGTGCTAGAGACTGGACAGGGAGCTATGGCTACACCTTC. Residues: CSARDWTGSYGYTF.

The rearrangement joins TRBV20-1 to TRBJ1-2; TRBD1 is a possible D gene (5 bases). The V end lost 2 bases, the J end lost 3 bases, and 10 bases lay between the germline ends. Germline V lookup: CDR1 DFQATT, CDR2 SNEGSKA (reference sequence). CDR3 length equals 13 residues. DNA for the CDR3: TGCAGTGCTAGAAATCAACAGGACTATGGCTACACCTTC. It specifies CSARNQQDYGYTF.

The J gene is TRBJ2-1, the V gene TRBV5-1; TRBD1 agrees at 9 bases. Germline V gene lookup returns CDR1 SGHRS and CDR2 YFSETQ. The ends lost 2 bases at V and 5 bases at J; junction bases unmatched: 2. The CDR3 has 14 amino acids. The CDR3 is CASSFGTGNNEQFF. The CDR3, as DNA: TGCGCCAGCAGCTTTGGGACAGGGAACAATGAGCAGTTCTTC.

This clonotype has at least ten counts. The genes are TRBV4-3 and TRBJ2-2; D is unresolved. The CDR3 sequence is 16 residues long. Looked up from germline, CDR1 is LGHNA and CDR2 is YSLEER. The V end lost 0 bases, the J end lost 4 bases, and 12 bases lay between the germline ends. The CDR3 nucleotides are TGCGCCAGCAGCCAAGAGCTAGGGCTGGGCACCGGGGAGCTGTTTTTT. It is translated as CASSQELGLGTGELFF.